This T cell receptor beta chain was obtained from a study of T cell changes during pregnancy in multiple sclerosis. Sequencing was performed with immunoSEQ multiplex PCR; in TCRdb, only in-frame clones are kept and a portion is missing. The sample carries 20,000 to 25,000 clones, 70% to 90% recorded once. J lost 10 bases, V lost 5 bases, and 14 bases had no gene match. Germline loops: CDR1 SEHNR, CDR2 FQNEAQ (reference sequence). There are 16 residues in the CDR3. Specimen: CD8+ T cells from peripheral blood mononuclear cells, collected in the first trimester of pregnancy. The rearrangement joins TRBV7-9 to TRBJ2-3; 11 nucleotides align to TRBD2. This sequence was found in a female donor in good health, enrolled as a control in a pregnancy study. CDR3 DNA sequence: TGTGCCAGCAGCCCGCCGGGACTAGCGGAAGGCCCCTCGCAGTATTTT. This encodes CASSPPGLAEGPSQYF.